This T cell receptor (beta chain) comes out of a study of OX40 agonist ivuxolimab in advanced cancers. Looking at the study overall: The dose-escalation group included hepatocellular carcinoma, melanoma, renal cell carcinoma and head and neck cancer.

Sampled blood was obtained at baseline, cycle 4 day 1, and cycle 7 day 1. From germline, CDR1 is SNHLY and CDR2 FYNNEI. Trimming pared 7 bases from V and 2 bases from J, leaving 11 bases between. The CDR3 is made up of 13 amino acids. The method was immunoSEQ multiplex PCR; TCRdb's version includes in-frame clones alone and lacks a portion of them. Of approximately 73,000 clones listed, roughly 87% are singletons. This TCR was recovered from an adult with an advanced solid tumor such as melanoma, head and neck, liver or kidney cancer. The sequenced sample was CD4+ or CD8+ T cells sorted from blood, obtained in a trial of the OX40 agonist ivuxolimab. V is TRBV2 and J is TRBJ1-2, with D uncertain. The CDR3 sequence: CASKVALNYGYTF. DNA of the CDR3: TGTGCCAGCAAAGTCGCCCTAAACTATGGCTACACCTTC.